The next 22 T cell receptor beta chains were all read from a single sample in a study of spatial heterogeneity in lung cancer (dated by TCRdb to the late 2010s). The library was obtained by 5' RACE. TCRdb shows the sequencer as NextSeq 500. TCRdb passed the public sequencing reads through fastp at Q25 and MiXCR, retaining productive beta sequences. One record per CDR3 amino acid sequence lists the most common genes and DNA. The table for this sample lists fewer than 100,000 distinct CDR3 sequences; approximately 19% of them were counted only once. Roughly 22% of the sample comes from the top ten. What this sample's time point label stands for: blood at routine non-recurrence follow-up after resection. The input for sequencing was PBMCs, taken at follow-up. The receptor source for this set is a male donor with early-stage non-small cell lung cancer.

The rearrangement joins TRBV5-1 to TRBJ2-7, with D hard to call. This CDR3 comprises 13 residues. With 7 bases removed from V and 4 bases from J, the gap between germline ends came to 15 bases. Germline V gene data show CDR1 as SGHRS and CDR2 as YFSETQ. In DNA, the CDR3 is TGCGCCAGCGGTATTAGAATCGGATACGAGCAGTACTTC. Translating gives CASGIRIGYEQYF.

V and J are TRBV24-1 and TRBJ1-2, with D unclear. Germline CDR1 and CDR2: KGHDR and SFDVKD. V was pared by 3 bases and J by 8 bases, with 12 bases between. The CDR3 has 13 residues. The DNA for the CDR3 is TGTGCCACCAGTGATCCGCTGTCCGGGGGCTACACCTTC. Amino acid sequence: CATSDPLSGGYTF.

This clonotype appeared a few times. The chain links TRBV7-7 to TRBJ2-3; D unclear. The ends were cut back, 3 bases at V and 8 bases at J, with 12 bases in the middle. The CDR3 has 13 residues. Germline V lookup: CDR1 SSHAT, CDR2 FNYEAQ (reference sequence). CDR3: CASSFNKGGTQYF. The CDR3 region has the DNA TGTGCCAGCAGCTTCAACAAGGGTGGTACGCAGTATTTT.

The chain has TRBV3-1 and TRBJ2-2; D perhaps matches TRBD1 (5 bases). This CDR3 has 15 amino acids. V lost 4 bases and J 1 base, leaving 10 bases between the germline ends. The germline V gene encodes CDR1 LGHDT and CDR2 YNNKEL (reference sequence). The CDR3, as DNA: TGTGCCAGCAGCCCCCTCCAGGGGAACACCGGGGAGCTGTTTTTT. It translates to CASSPLQGNTGELFF.

This clonotype showed up many times. The gene calls are TRBV12-3 or TRBV12-4 and TRBJ2-5, with TRBD1 as a possible D gene (6 bases). The ends were cut back, 1 base at V and 6 bases at J, with 9 bases in the middle. CDR3 length equals 13 residues. The CDR3 is CASSLVGGKTQYF. In nucleotides, the CDR3 is TGTGCCAGCAGTTTAGTAGGGGGAAAGACCCAGTACTTC.

The rearrangement joins TRBV30 to TRBJ2-1, with 7 positions matching TRBD2. J was trimmed by 10 bases and V by 2 bases; bases with no gene match: 8. The CDR3 runs 13 residues. CDR1 GTSNPN and CDR2 SVGIG come from the germline V gene (reference sequence). The CDR3 DNA reads as TGTGCCTGGAGTAGAACGGGAGGAAGCGAGCAGTTCTTC. Amino acid sequence: CAWSRTGGSEQFF.

This clonotype was detected only a few times. CDR3 region: CASSLTSADTDTQYF. For the CDR3, the DNA is TGTGCCAGCAGCCTTACTAGCGCAGACACAGATACGCAGTATTTT. The chain has TRBV6-2 or TRBV6-3 and TRBJ2-3, with 7 bases matching TRBD2. Trimming removed 6 bases from V and 2 bases from J; junction bases left unmatched: 8. The CDR3 is 15 residues long. Looked up from germline, CDR1 is MNHEY and CDR2 is SVGEGT.

There are many counts of this clonotype. The chain recombines TRBV10-3 with TRBJ2-3; perhaps TRBD2 as D (6 bases). Germline V gene data show CDR1 as ENHRY and CDR2 as SYGVKD. V lost 2 bases and J 2 bases, leaving 14 bases between the germline ends. The CDR3 totals 16 residues. The CDR3 DNA reads as TGTGCCATCAGTGAGAGCGGGCGATCTCTCACAGATACGCAGTATTTT. Translated, it gives CAISESGRSLTDTQYF.

The V and J genes are TRBV12-3 or TRBV12-4 and TRBJ2-4; D might be TRBD1 or TRBD2, each matching 5 bases. V was trimmed by 2 bases and J by 1 base, leaving 9 bases between them. This CDR3 is 15 amino acids long. For the CDR3, the DNA is TGTGCCAGCAGTTTAAGGGACGGTGCCAAAAACATTCAGTACTTC. It is translated as CASSLRDGAKNIQYF.

Points on this clonotype: A read error is likely, as this CDR3 ends without the conserved phenylalanine or tryptophan. Because the CDR3's place on the DNA is in doubt, the DNA is left out and the CDR3 is given as listed by TCRdb. The V gene is TRBV2, the J gene TRBJ1-1; TRBD1 is the table's D call and was not checked against the DNA. Termini included, the CDR3 measures 8 amino acids. Germline V gene lookup returns CDR1 SNHLY and CDR2 FYNNEI. CDR3 sequence: CAIGAGNV.

This clonotype has more than one count but fewer than ten. This rearrangement joins TRBV12-3 or TRBV12-4 to TRBJ2-6; D unclear. This CDR3 comprises 12 residues. V lost 6 bases and J lost 3, with 3 bases in between. The chain's CDR3 is CASRFGANVLTF. CDR3 bases: TGTGCCAGCAGATTTGGGGCCAACGTCCTGACTTTC.

The chain links TRBV5-1 to TRBJ2-1; tentative D call: TRBD2 (6 bases). V was trimmed by 0 bases and J by 10 bases, leaving 11 bases between them. The CDR3 extends over 13 amino acids. Germline V CDR1 and CDR2: SGHRS, YFSETQ. The CDR3 DNA reads as TGCGCCAGCAGCTTGGCCCGGGGGTACGAGCAGTTCTTC. Translation gives CASSLARGYEQFF.

The table lists this clonotype with a few counts. The rearrangement joins TRBV4-1 to TRBJ2-5; TRBD1 matches at 7 bases. The CDR3 runs 16 residues. With 3 bases clipped from V and 2 bases from J, the junction kept 9 bases outside the gene matches. The V gene's germline CDR1 is MGHRA and CDR2 YSYEKL. CDR3 sequence reads: CASSHAGTAPQETQYF. For the CDR3, the DNA is TGCGCCAGCAGCCATGCCGGGACAGCACCACAAGAGACCCAGTACTTC.

This clonotype came up a few times. The chain employs TRBV25-1 and TRBJ1-4; a possible D gene is TRBD1 (6 bases). The germline CDR1 and CDR2 sequences are MGHDK and SYGVNS. With 8 bases removed from V and 6 bases from J, the gap between germline ends came to 22 bases. The CDR3 totals 16 residues. CDR3 nucleotides: TGTGCCAGCTCTAAGGGGGAGGGCTCTCTCCATGAAAAACTGTTTTTT. Its protein is CASSKGEGSLHEKLFF.

This chain uses TRBV7-2 with TRBJ1-1; D remains unclear. CDR1 and CDR2 (germline): SGHTA, FQGNSA. V shed 2 bases and J shed 4 bases, with 8 bases lying between them. The CDR3 runs to 13 residues. The CDR3 loop is CASSLWGTTEAFF. CDR3 bases: TGTGCCAGCAGCTTATGGGGAACCACTGAAGCTTTCTTT.

The sample holds many counts of this clonotype. The rearrangement uses TRBV20-1 and TRBJ2-3; possible D gene TRBD2, 6 bases. CDR3 length equals 15 residues. In germline, CDR1 is DFQATT, CDR2 SNEGSKA (reference sequence). Trimming pared 5 bases from V and 0 bases from J, leaving 15 bases between. As DNA, the CDR3 is TGCAGTGCTCAGAGCGTAGCGGAAAGCACAGATACGCAGTATTTT. This gives the protein CSAQSVAESTDTQYF.

This clonotype was counted only a few times. This sequence joins TRBV20-1 and TRBJ2-1; 16 nucleotides line up with TRBD2. Germline V CDR1 and CDR2: DFQATT, SNEGSKA (reference sequence). The CDR3 is made up of 13 amino acids. The ends lost 5 bases at V and 15 bases at J; junction bases unmatched: 7. CDR3 DNA sequence: TGCAGTGCTCCCGGGACTAGCGGGAGGGGAGGGTTCTTC. Its protein product is CSAPGTSGRGGFF.

This clonotype occurred a few times. The genes are TRBV10-3 and TRBJ1-1; D gene unclear. The V gene lost 4 bases and the J gene lost 1 base, with 16 bases spanning the gap. Germline lookup yields CDR1 ENHRY and CDR2 SYGVKD. The CDR3 runs to 16 residues. Here the CDR3 reads CAISVGLIVENTEAFF. CDR3 DNA sequence: TGTGCCATCAGTGTAGGCCTAATAGTAGAGAACACTGAAGCTTTCTTT.

The chain combines TRBV20-1 with TRBJ2-7; 9 nucleotides agree with TRBD1. CDR1 is DFQATT and CDR2 is SNEGSKA in the germline V gene (reference sequence). V shed 5 bases and J 4 bases; nucleotides not matched to a gene: 9. This CDR3 contains 14 residues. The CDR3 loop is CSAEPGTGRYEQYF. The CDR3 DNA reads as TGCAGTGCTGAACCGGGGACAGGGAGGTACGAGCAGTACTTC.

There are many counts of this clonotype. This chain links TRBV24-1 with TRBJ1-4, with no clear D. The V end lost 5 bases, the J end lost 5 bases, and 8 bases lay between the germline ends. The CDR3 sequence is 13 residues long. The germline V gene encodes CDR1 KGHDR and CDR2 SFDVKD. For the CDR3, the DNA is TGTGCCACCAGTGGAGGTGGGAATGAAAAACTGTTTTTT. Its translation: CATSGGGNEKLFF.

The chain carries TRBV5-1 and TRBJ2-5; 9 bases line up with TRBD1. This CDR3 region has 15 residues. J lost 5 bases, V lost 4 bases, and 9 bases had no gene match. CDR1 is SGHRS and CDR2 is YFSETQ in the germline V gene. The CDR3 nucleotides are TGCGCCAGCAGCCCCCATACCGGACAGGGGGAGACCCAGTACTTC. It codes for CASSPHTGQGETQYF.

This chain links TRBV19 with TRBJ2-7, with D possibly TRBD2 on 6 matching bases. CDR1 is LNHDA and CDR2 is SQIVND in the germline V gene (reference sequence). There are 15 residues in the CDR3. Deletions cut 5 bases from V and 0 bases from J, with 14 bases between. CDR3 sequence (DNA): TGTGCCAGTAGTCTCCGGGACTCCCCCTCCTACGAGCAGTACTTC. Protein product: CASSLRDSPSYEQYF.